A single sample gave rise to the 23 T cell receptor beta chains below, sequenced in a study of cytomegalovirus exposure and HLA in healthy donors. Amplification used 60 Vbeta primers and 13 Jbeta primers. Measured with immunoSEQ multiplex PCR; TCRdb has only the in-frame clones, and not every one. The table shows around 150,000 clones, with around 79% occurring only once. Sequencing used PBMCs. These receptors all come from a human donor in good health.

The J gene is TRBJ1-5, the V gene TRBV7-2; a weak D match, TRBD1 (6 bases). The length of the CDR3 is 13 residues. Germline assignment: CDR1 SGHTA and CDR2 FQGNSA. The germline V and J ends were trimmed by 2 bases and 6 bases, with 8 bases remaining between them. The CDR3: CASSLLGGQPQHF. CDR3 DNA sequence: TGTGCCAGCAGCTTATTAGGGGGTCAGCCCCAGCATTTT. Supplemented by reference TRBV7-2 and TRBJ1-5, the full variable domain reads GAGVSQSPSNKVTEKGKDVELRCDPISGHTALYWYRQSLGQGLEFLIYFQGNSAPDKSGLPSDRFSAERTGGSVSTLTIQRTQQEDSAVYLCASSLLGGQPQHFGDGTRLSIL.

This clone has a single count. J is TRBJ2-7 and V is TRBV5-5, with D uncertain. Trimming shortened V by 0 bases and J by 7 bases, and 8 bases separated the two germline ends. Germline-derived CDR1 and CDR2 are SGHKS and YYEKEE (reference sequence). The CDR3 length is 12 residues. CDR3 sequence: CASSLGALEQYF. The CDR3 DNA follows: TGTGCCAGCAGCTTGGGGGCCCTGGAGCAGTACTTC.

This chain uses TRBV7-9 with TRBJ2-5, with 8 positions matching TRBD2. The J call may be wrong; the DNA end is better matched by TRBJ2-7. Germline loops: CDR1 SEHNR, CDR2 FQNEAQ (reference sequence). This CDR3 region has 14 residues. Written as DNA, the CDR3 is TGTGCCAGCAGCTTGGCAGGACTAGCCCACGAGCAGTACTTC. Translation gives CASSLAGLAHEQYF.

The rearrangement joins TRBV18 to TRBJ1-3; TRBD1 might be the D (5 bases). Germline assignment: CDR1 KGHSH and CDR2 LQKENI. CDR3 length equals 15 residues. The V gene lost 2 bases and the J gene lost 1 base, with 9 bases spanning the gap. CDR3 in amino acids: CASSPRQNSGNTIYF. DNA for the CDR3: TGTGCCAGCTCACCAAGACAGAATTCTGGAAACACCATATATTTT.

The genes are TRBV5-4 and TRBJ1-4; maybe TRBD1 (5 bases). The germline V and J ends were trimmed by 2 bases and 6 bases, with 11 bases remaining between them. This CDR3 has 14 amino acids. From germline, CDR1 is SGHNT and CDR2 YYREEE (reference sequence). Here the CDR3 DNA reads TGTGCCAGCAGCTTACGGGGGTTTGATGAAAAACTGTTTTTT. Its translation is CASSLRGFDEKLFF. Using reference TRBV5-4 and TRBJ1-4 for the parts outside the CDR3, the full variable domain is ETGVTQSPTHLIKTRGQQVTLRCSSQSGHNTVSWYQQALGQGPQFIFQYYREEENGRGNFPPRFSGLQFPNYSSELNVNALELDDSALYLCASSLRGFDEKLFFGSGTQLSVL.

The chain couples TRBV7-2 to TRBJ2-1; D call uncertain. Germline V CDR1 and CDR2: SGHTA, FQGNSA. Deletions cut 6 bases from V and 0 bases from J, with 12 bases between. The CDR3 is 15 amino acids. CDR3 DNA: TGTGCCAGCAGACCGACACCCTACTCCTACAATGAGCAGTTCTTC. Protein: CASRPTPYSYNEQFF.

The CDR3 loop is CASSPRLAAPQETQYF. The CDR3 region has the DNA TGTGCCAGTAGTCCCCGACTAGCGGCGCCTCAAGAGACCCAGTACTTC. The rearrangement links TRBV19 to TRBJ2-5, with TRBD2 matching 9 bases. Germline values: CDR1 LNHDA, CDR2 SQIVND (reference sequence). This CDR3 has 16 amino acids. Germline trimming cut 5 bases from V and 2 bases from J; bases unmatched to any gene: 9. Full variable domain (outside the CDR3, taken from reference TRBV19 and TRBJ2-5): DGGITQSPKYLFRKEGQNVTLSCEQNLNHDAMYWYRQDPGQGLRLIYYSQIVNDFQKGDIAEGYSVSREKKESFPLTVTSAQKNPTAFYLCASSPRLAAPQETQYFGPGTRLLVL.

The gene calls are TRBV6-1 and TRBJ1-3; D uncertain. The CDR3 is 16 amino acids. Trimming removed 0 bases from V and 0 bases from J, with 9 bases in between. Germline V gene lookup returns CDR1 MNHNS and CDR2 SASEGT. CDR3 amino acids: CASSEASGVSGNTIYF. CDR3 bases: TGTGCCAGCAGTGAAGCGAGCGGGGTCTCTGGAAACACCATATATTTT.

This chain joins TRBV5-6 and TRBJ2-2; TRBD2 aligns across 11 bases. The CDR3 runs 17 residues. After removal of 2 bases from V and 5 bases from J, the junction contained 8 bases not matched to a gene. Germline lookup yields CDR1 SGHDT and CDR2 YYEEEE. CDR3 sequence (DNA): TGTGCCAGCAGCTTACTAGCGGGAGTAAGTTTTACCGGGGAGCTGTTTTTT. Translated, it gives CASSLLAGVSFTGELFF.

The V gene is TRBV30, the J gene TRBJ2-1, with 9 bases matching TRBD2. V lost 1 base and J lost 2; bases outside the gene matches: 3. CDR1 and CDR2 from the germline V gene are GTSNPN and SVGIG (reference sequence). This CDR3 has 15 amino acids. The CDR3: CAWSGGGVAYNEQFF. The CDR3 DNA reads TGTGCCTGGAGTGGCGGGGGGGTGGCCTACAATGAGCAGTTCTTC.

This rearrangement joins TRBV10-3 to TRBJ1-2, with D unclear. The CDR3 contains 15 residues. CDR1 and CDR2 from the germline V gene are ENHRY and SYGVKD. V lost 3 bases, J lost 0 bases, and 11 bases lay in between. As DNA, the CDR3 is TGTGCCATCAGTGAACTGACACAAACTAACTATGGCTACACCTTC. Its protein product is CAISELTQTNYGYTF.

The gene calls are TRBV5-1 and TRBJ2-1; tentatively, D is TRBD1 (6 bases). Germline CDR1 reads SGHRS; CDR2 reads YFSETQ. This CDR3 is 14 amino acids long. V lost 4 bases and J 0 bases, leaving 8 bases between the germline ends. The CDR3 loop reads CASSRDNSYNEQFF. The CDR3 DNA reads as TGCGCCAGCAGCCGGGACAACTCCTACAATGAGCAGTTCTTC.

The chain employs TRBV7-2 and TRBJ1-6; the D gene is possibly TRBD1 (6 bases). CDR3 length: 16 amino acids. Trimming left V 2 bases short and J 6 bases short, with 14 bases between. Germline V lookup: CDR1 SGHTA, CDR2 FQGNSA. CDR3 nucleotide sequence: TGTGCCAGCAGCTTAAGGGGGGGGAGAGCTAATTCACCCCTCCACTTT. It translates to CASSLRGGRANSPLHF.

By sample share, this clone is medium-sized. CDR3 region: CASSFYGGEQYF. DNA of the CDR3: TGTGCCAGCAGTTTTTACGGGGGGGAGCAGTACTTC. The chain joins TRBV28 to TRBJ2-7; 7 bases fit TRBD2. The junction had 3 bases not matched to a gene; V was cut back by 3 bases and J by 7 bases. The CDR3 is 12 amino acids. Germline loops: CDR1 MDHEN, CDR2 SYDVKM.

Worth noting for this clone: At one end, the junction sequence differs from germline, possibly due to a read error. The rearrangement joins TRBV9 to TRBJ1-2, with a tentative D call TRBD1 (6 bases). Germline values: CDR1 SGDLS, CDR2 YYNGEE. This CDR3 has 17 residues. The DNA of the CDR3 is TGTGCCAGCAGCGTATCTAATTTGAGGGGGACCACTTATGGCTACCCCTTC. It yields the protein CASSVSNLRGTTYGYPF.

CDR3 sequence reads: CASKGDRGATEAFF. The CDR3 DNA reads TGTGCCAGCAAGGGGGACAGGGGGGCTACTGAAGCTTTCTTT. The rearrangement uses TRBV2 and TRBJ1-1, with TRBD1 matching over 11 bases. Germline V CDR1 and CDR2: SNHLY, FYNNEI. J lost 5 bases, V lost 7 bases, and 6 bases had no gene match. The length of the CDR3 is 14 residues.

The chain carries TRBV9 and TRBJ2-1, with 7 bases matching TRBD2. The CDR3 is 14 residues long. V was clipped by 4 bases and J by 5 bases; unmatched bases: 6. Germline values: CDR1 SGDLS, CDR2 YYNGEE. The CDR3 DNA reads TGTGCCAGCAGCCCCGCTAGCGGAAACAATGAGCAGTTCTTC. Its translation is CASSPASGNNEQFF. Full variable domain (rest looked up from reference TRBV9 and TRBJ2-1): DSGVTQTPKHLITATGQRVTLRCSPRSGDLSVYWYQQSLDQGLQFLIQYYNGEERAKGNILERFSAQQFPDLHSELNLSSLELGDSALYFCASSPASGNNEQFFGPGTRLTVL.

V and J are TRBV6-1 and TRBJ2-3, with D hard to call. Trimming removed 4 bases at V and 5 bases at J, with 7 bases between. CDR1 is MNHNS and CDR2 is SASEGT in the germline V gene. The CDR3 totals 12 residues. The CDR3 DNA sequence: TGTGCCAGCAGTGGGAACAGAGATACGCAGTATTTT. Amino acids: CASSGNRDTQYF.

As DNA, the CDR3 is TGTGCCAGCAGTGGGCTGGGGAGGGGTAACGATTCACCCCTCCACTTT. Protein sequence: CASSGLGRGNDSPLHF. J is TRBJ1-6 and V is TRBV6-1; perhaps TRBD1 as D (5 bases). The CDR3 covers 16 residues. The V and J ends lost 4 bases and 8 bases respectively, with 18 bases between them. Germline V gene sequence: CDR1 MNHNS, CDR2 SASEGT.

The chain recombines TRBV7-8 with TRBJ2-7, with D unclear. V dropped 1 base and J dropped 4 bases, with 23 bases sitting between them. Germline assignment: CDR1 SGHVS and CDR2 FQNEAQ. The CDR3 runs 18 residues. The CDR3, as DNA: TGTGCCAGCAGCTTAGAAAGGATGGTTGACTGGAAAATGTACGAGCAGTACTTC. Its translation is CASSLERMVDWKMYEQYF. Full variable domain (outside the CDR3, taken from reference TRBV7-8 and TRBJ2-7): GAGVSQSPRYKVAKRGQDVALRCDPISGHVSLFWYQQALGQGPEFLTYFQNEAQLDKSGLPSDRFFAERPEGSVSTLKIQRTQQEDSAVYLCASSLERMVDWKMYEQYFGPGTRLTVT.

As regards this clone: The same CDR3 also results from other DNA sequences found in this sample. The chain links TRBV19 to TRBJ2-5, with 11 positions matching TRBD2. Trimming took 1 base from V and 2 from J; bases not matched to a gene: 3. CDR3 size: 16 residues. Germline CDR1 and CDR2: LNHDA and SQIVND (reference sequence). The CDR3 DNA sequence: TGTGCCAGTAGTATAGGACTAGCGGGAAGACAAGAGACCCAGTACTTC. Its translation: CASSIGLAGRQETQYF.

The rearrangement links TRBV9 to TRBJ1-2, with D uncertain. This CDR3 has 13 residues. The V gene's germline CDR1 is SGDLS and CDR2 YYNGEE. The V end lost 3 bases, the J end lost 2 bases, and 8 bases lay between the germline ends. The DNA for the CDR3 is TGTGCCAGCAGCGATACAGCCAACTATGGCTACACCTTC. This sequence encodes CASSDTANYGYTF.

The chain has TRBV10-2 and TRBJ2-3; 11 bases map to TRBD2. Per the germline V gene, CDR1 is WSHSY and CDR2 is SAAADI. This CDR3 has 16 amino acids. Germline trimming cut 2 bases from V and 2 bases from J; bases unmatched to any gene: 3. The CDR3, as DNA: TGCGCCAGCAGTGAGCAACTAGCGGGGGTCACAGATACGCAGTATTTT. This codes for CASSEQLAGVTDTQYF.